These 26 T cell receptor beta chains originate from one sample sequenced in a study of T cells in Graves' hyperthyroidism and ophthalmopathy. TCR beta CDR3 sequences were amplified from RNA transcripts. HTBI primers were used for first-round RT-PCR of the TCR CDR3. TCRdb analysed the multiplex PCR reads with MiXCR anew, one entry per CDR3 protein. The table includes 20,000 to 30,000 distinct CDR3 sequences, nearly 45% detected once. Material: blood. Receptor source: a woman under 40 with Graves' hyperthyroidism.

This rearrangement joins TRBV20-1 to TRBJ1-3; D may be TRBD1 (5 bases). The CDR3 runs 16 residues. CDR1 is DFQATT and CDR2 is SNEGSKA in the germline V gene (reference sequence). V was clipped by 0 bases and J by 0 bases, with 12 bases between them. The CDR3 is CSARDGGYSSGNTIYF. The CDR3 DNA is TGCAGTGCTAGAGATGGGGGTTATTCCTCTGGAAACACCATATATTTT.

V usage is TRBV20-1 and J usage is TRBJ2-5, with D possibly being TRBD1 or TRBD2 (6 bases each). CDR1 and CDR2 (germline): DFQATT, SNEGSKA (reference sequence). The CDR3 spans 13 residues. With 4 bases removed from V and 1 base from J, the gap between germline ends came to 10 bases. The CDR3 here is CSATWGAQETQYF. The DNA for the CDR3 is TGCAGTGCTACTTGGGGGGCCCAAGAGACCCAGTACTTC.

V and J are TRBV19 and TRBJ1-2; D might be TRBD1 (6 bases). The CDR3 loop spans 17 amino acids. Per germline, CDR1 LNHDA and CDR2 SQIVND (reference sequence). V was cut by 2 bases and J by 2 bases, with 18 bases left in between. The DNA for the CDR3 is TGTGCCAGTAGTATATGGCGGGATCCAGGGGCGAACTATGGCTACACCTTC. As protein: CASSIWRDPGANYGYTF.

The J gene is TRBJ2-6, the V gene TRBV19; 7 bases are shared with TRBD1. Germline values: CDR1 LNHDA, CDR2 SQIVND (reference sequence). CDR3 length: 15 residues. V shed 8 bases and J 0 bases; nucleotides not matched to a gene: 4. The CDR3 region is CASRDSFSGANVLTF. As DNA, the CDR3 is TGTGCCAGTCGGGACAGCTTCTCTGGGGCCAACGTCCTGACTTTC. Based on the CDR3 plus reference TRBV19 and TRBJ2-6, the full variable domain is DGGITQSPKYLFRKEGQNVTLSCEQNLNHDAMYWYRQDPGQGLRLIYYSQIVNDFQKGDIAEGYSVSREKKESFPLTVTSAQKNPTAFYLCASRDSFSGANVLTFGAGSRLTVL.

The sample holds a few counts of this clonotype. The rearrangement uses TRBV11-3 and TRBJ2-3, with a tentative D call TRBD2 (7 bases). Between the trimmed V and J ends, which lost 5 bases and 4 bases, there was a span of 19 bases. This CDR3 has 16 residues. CDR1 is SGHNT, CDR2 YENEEA, per germline. The CDR3 bases are TGTGCCAGCAGCCTGGGAGGGACAACAATCGCAGATACGCAGTATTTT. This translates into CASSLGGTTIADTQYF. The complete variable domain, with remaining parts taken from reference TRBV11-3 and TRBJ2-3, reads EAGVVQSPRYKIIEKKQPVAFWCNPISGHNTLYWYLQNLGQGPELLIRYENEEAVDDSQLPKDRFSAERLKGVDSTLKIQPAELGDSAVYLCASSLGGTTIADTQYFGPGTRLTVL.

The rearrangement joins TRBV6-5 to TRBJ2-2, with D tentatively TRBD1 (6 bases). The germline gives CDR1 MNHEY, CDR2 SVGAGI. The V end lost 7 bases, the J end lost 0 bases, and 9 bases lay between the germline ends. This CDR3 contains 14 residues. The CDR3, as DNA: TGTGCCAGCACTAAGGGGGCGAACACCGGGGAGCTGTTTTTT. As protein: CASTKGANTGELFF.

V usage is TRBV20-1 and J usage is TRBJ2-1; 11 bases are shared with TRBD1. Germline lookup yields CDR1 DFQATT and CDR2 SNEGSKA (reference sequence). V gave up 4 bases and J gave up 5 bases; unmatched junction bases: 7. This CDR3 contains 15 residues. The CDR3 region has the DNA TGCAGTGCTAATCCGGGACAGGGGGGAGACAATGAGCAGTTCTTC. It is translated as CSANPGQGGDNEQFF.

This clonotype was picked up many times. The J gene is TRBJ2-2, the V gene TRBV20-1; 15 bases map to TRBD2. Unmatched junction bases numbered 7, after V lost 6 bases and J lost 5 bases. Germline V gives CDR1 DFQATT, CDR2 SNEGSKA (reference sequence). The CDR3 contains 16 residues. DNA of the CDR3: TGCAGTGCACGGACTAGCGGGAGGGCCGGAACCGGGGAGCTGTTTTTT. It is translated as CSARTSGRAGTGELFF.

This clonotype showed up many times. The J gene is TRBJ2-2, the V gene TRBV12-3 or TRBV12-4; D is perhaps TRBD2 (6 bases). V was clipped by 3 bases and J by 5 bases, with 19 bases between them. The CDR3 is 17 residues long. For the CDR3, the DNA is TGTGCCAGCAGTTTGTTTAGTGGTAGCGGACGGACCGGGGAGCTGTTTTTT. Its translation: CASSLFSGSGRTGELFF.

This clonotype appeared many times. The chain is built from TRBV10-1 and TRBJ1-1; D is uncertain. The CDR3 is 16 amino acids. V lost 3 bases, J lost 2 bases, and 16 bases lay in between. Germline CDR1 and CDR2: WNHNN and SYGVQD (reference sequence). CDR3 nucleotides: TGCGCCAGCAGTGAAACGCTCCCCGGCGGTAACACTGAAGCTTTCTTT. Amino acids: CASSETLPGGNTEAFF.

A remark on this clonotype: A much larger clone sits a single nucleotide away, making a read error possible. This chain joins TRBV3-1 and TRBJ2-1; D might be TRBD1 (6 bases). Per germline, CDR1 LGHDT and CDR2 YNNKEL (reference sequence). The length of the CDR3 is 16 residues. The CDR3 loop reads CASSQGDGGLQYEKFF. In DNA form, the CDR3 reads TGTGCCAGCAGCCAAGGCGATGGGGGCTTACAGTATGAGAAGTTCTTC.

As to this clonotype: Relative to the germline gene, one junction end is altered; a read error may explain this. The chain employs TRBV6-4 and TRBJ2-2; D may be TRBD2 (5 bases). Germline V gives CDR1 MRHNA, CDR2 SNTAGT. The length of the CDR3 is 13 residues. CDR3 loop: CAGKGVGDGELLF. CDR3 DNA sequence: TGTGCCGGCAAGGGAGTCGGTGACGGGGAGCTGCTTTTT.

V and J are TRBV24-1 and TRBJ2-1; 11 bases line up with TRBD2. This CDR3 has 13 amino acids. V trimming: 5 bases; J trimming: 11 bases; junction bases outside the gene matches: 4. The germline V gene encodes CDR1 KGHDR and CDR2 SFDVKD. The CDR3 coding sequence is TGTGCCACCAGTGTAGCGGGAGGGCCAAAGCAGTTCTTC. This sequence encodes CATSVAGGPKQFF.

In this sample, this clonotype turned up many times. The chain links TRBV6-6 to TRBJ2-7; D assignment may be TRBD1 or TRBD2 (5 bases each). V was shortened by 1 base and J by 6 bases, with 7 bases between the two germline ends. The CDR3 extends over 12 amino acids. Germline values: CDR1 MNHNY, CDR2 SVGAGI (reference sequence). In DNA form, the CDR3 reads TGTGCCAGCAGTTACTGGGGACCCGAGCAGTACTTC. Translating gives CASSYWGPEQYF.

In this sample, this clonotype turned up many times. A much larger clone is a single base away; this may be a read error. CDR3 DNA sequence: TGCACCAGCAGCAAACGGACAGGGGGTAGCAATGAGCAGTTCTTC. Translating gives CTSSKRTGGSNEQFF. This chain links TRBV5-1 with TRBJ2-1; 10 positions agree with TRBD1. This CDR3 comprises 15 residues. Per germline, CDR1 SGHRS and CDR2 YFSETQ.

V is TRBV20-1 and J is TRBJ2-5, with 9 bases matching TRBD2. V gave up 7 bases and J gave up 5 bases; unmatched junction bases: 5. CDR1 is DFQATT and CDR2 is SNEGSKA in the germline V gene (reference sequence). The CDR3 contains 12 residues. CDR3 loop: CSGAGGRETQYF. CDR3 nucleotide sequence: TGCAGTGGAGCGGGAGGAAGGGAGACCCAGTACTTC.

Remarks on this clonotype: Since a much larger clone is just one base distant, this may be a read error. The chain combines TRBV3-1 with TRBJ1-4; perhaps TRBD1 as D (5 bases). The germline V gene encodes CDR1 LGHDT and CDR2 YNNKEL (reference sequence). The CDR3 loop spans 14 amino acids. CDR3: CASSQRGAYEKLVF. CDR3 coding DNA: TGTGCCAGCAGCCAACGAGGGGCTTATGAAAAACTGGTTTTT.

In its sample, this clonotype was seen many times. The rearrangement uses TRBV5-4 and TRBJ2-3; unclear D gene. The CDR3 length is 14 residues. CDR1 SGHNT and CDR2 YYREEE come from the germline V gene (reference sequence). V was shortened by 1 base and J by 0 bases, with 6 bases between the two germline ends. The CDR3 here is CASSLYTSTDTQYF. CDR3 nucleotide sequence: TGTGCCAGCAGCTTGTATACTAGCACAGATACGCAGTATTTT.

This clonotype showed up just a few times. This chain connects TRBV7-8 to TRBJ1-2; D call uncertain. V was clipped by 1 base and J by 11 bases, with 8 bases between them. Germline V lookup: CDR1 SGHVS, CDR2 FQNEAQ. The CDR3 sequence is 11 residues long. The chain's CDR3 is CASSLGVVYTF. In DNA, the CDR3 is TGTGCCAGCAGCTTAGGTGTGGTGTACACCTTC.

This clonotype was recorded many times. This chain links TRBV5-1 with TRBJ1-2, with 11 bases fitting TRBD1. With 7 bases clipped from V and 6 bases from J, the junction kept 11 bases outside the gene matches. Germline CDR1 reads SGHRS; CDR2 reads YFSETQ. The CDR3 length is 15 residues. CDR3 coding DNA: TGCGCCAGCTACTCACCGGGACAGGGGGTTCATGGCTACACCTTC. It codes for CASYSPGQGVHGYTF.

This clonotype was seen ten or more times. The chain couples TRBV18 to TRBJ2-7; D may be TRBD2 (6 bases). CDR1 KGHSH and CDR2 LQKENI come from the germline V gene. The length of the CDR3 is 12 residues. Trimming left V 3 bases short and J 5 bases short, with 8 bases between. The CDR3 DNA sequence: TGTGCCAGCTCACCTTCGGGGGACGAGCAGTACTTC. Encoded protein: CASSPSGDEQYF.

Ten or more counts support this clonotype. The V and J genes are TRBV7-3 and TRBJ2-4; D is possibly TRBD1 (6 bases). Germline V lookup: CDR1 SGHTA, CDR2 FQGTGA. V was cut by 3 bases and J by 9 bases, with 12 bases left in between. This CDR3 spans 13 amino acids. CDR3: CASSFEQGGIQYF. The CDR3 coding sequence is TGTGCCAGCAGCTTCGAACAGGGTGGCATTCAGTACTTC.

This clonotype has ten or more counts. This sequence joins TRBV4-1 and TRBJ1-4; 11 bases are shared with TRBD1. Unmatched junction bases numbered 14, after V lost 4 bases and J lost 7 bases. CDR3 length: 18 amino acids. CDR1 is MGHRA, CDR2 YSYEKL, per germline. CDR3 residues: CASSPGTGGRAYGEKLFF. CDR3 in DNA: TGCGCCAGCAGCCCCGGGACAGGGGGGCGGGCGTATGGTGAAAAACTGTTTTTT.

This clonotype was recorded at least ten times. A much larger clone differs by one base, so this may be a read error. The rearrangement uses TRBV13 and TRBJ1-1; D is unclear. The CDR3 contains 14 residues. Germline-derived CDR1 and CDR2 are PRHDT and FYEKMQ (reference sequence). Trimming removed 1 base from V and 4 bases from J, with 10 bases in between. This CDR3 reads CASSLELTSTEAFF. The CDR3 DNA reads TGTGCCAGCAGCTTAGAGTTGACGAGCACTGAAGCTTTCTTT.

This clonotype is a singleton in its sample. The chain uses TRBV20-1 and TRBJ1-2; TRBD1 matches 10 bases. This CDR3 spans 15 amino acids. Germline CDR1 and CDR2: DFQATT and SNEGSKA (reference sequence). V lost 4 bases, J lost 4 bases, and 9 bases stayed unmatched. In DNA form, the CDR3 reads TGCAGTGCTACCCCTCGGACAGGGGGTGTCTATGGCTACACCTTC. It translates to CSATPRTGGVYGYTF.

This clonotype appeared many times. The rearrangement joins TRBV5-1 to TRBJ2-1, with 7 bases matching TRBD2. Unmatched junction bases numbered 10, after V lost 0 bases and J lost 10 bases. This CDR3 is 15 amino acids long. Germline V gene data show CDR1 as SGHRS and CDR2 as YFSETQ. CDR3 bases: TGCGCCAGCAGCTTGGAAAGCGGGACCTTCGGGGAGCAGTTCTTC. Its protein product is CASSLESGTFGEQFF.